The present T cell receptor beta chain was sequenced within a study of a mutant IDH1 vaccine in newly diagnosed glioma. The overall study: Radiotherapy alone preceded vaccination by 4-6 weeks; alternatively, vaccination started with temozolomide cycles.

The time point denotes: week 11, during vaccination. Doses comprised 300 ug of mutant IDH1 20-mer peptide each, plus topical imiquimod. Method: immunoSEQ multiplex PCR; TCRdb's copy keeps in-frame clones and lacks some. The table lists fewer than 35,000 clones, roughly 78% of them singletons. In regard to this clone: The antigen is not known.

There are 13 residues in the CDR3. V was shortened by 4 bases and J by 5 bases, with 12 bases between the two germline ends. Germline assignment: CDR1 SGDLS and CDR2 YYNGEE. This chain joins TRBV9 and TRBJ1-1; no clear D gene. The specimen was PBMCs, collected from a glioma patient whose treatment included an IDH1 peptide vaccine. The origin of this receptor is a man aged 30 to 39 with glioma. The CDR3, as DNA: TGTGCCAGCAGCCTCTATATTGGGACTGAAGCTTTCTTT. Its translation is CASSLYIGTEAFF.